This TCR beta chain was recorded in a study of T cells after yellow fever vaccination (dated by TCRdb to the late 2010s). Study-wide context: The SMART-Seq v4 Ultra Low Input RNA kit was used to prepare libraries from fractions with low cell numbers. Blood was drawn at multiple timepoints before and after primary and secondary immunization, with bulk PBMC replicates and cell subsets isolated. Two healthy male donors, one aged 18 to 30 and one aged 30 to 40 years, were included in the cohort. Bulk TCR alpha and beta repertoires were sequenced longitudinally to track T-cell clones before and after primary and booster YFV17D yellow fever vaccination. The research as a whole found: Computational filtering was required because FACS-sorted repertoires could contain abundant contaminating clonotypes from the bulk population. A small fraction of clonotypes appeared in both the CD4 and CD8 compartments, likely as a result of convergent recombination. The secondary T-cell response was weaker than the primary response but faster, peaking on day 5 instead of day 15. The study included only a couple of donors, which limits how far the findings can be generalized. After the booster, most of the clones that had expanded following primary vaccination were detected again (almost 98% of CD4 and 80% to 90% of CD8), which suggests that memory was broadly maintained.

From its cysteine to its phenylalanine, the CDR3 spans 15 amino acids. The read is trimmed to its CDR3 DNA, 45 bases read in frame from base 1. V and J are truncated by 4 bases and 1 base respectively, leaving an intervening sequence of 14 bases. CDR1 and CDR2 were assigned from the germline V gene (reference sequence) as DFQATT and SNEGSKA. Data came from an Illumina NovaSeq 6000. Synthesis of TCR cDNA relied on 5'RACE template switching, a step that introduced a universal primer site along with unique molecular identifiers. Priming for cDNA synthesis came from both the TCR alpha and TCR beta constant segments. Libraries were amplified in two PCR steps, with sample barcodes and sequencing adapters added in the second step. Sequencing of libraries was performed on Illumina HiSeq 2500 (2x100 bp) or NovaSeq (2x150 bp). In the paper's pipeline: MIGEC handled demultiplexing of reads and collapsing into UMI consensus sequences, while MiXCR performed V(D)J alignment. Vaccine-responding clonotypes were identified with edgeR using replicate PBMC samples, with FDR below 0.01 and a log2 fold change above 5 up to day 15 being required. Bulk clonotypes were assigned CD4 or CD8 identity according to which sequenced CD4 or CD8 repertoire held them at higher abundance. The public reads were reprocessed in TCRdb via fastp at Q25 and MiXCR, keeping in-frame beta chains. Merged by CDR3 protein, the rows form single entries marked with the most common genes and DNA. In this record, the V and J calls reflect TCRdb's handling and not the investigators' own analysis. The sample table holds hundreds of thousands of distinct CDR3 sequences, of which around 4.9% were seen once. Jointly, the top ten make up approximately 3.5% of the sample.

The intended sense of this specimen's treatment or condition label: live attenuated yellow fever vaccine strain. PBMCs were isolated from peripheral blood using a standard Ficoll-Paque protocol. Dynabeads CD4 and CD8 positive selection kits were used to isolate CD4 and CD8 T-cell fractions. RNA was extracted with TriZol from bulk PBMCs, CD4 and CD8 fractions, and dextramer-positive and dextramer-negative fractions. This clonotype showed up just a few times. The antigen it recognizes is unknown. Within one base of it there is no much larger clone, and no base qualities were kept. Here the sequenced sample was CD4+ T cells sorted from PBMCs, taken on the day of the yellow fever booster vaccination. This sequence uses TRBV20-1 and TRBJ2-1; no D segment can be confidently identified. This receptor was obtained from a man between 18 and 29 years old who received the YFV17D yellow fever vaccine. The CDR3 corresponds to CSAIGRLQSYNEQFF. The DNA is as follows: TGCAGTGCTATCGGCAGGTTACAATCCTACAATGAGCAGTTCTTC.